A selection of T cell receptor beta chains follows, all from one sample in a study of blood T cell repertoires in COVID-19. The protocol was immunoSEQ multiplex PCR, while the TCRdb copy is restricted to in-frame clones and leaves out a portion. The sample lists fewer than 150,000 clones, more than 80% occurring once. Sequenced: peripheral blood. Every receptor here comes from a human donor in a cohort sampled during active COVID-19. Both conserved end residues are part of each CDR3. The size field is filled for only some rows; it gives once, few, many or a size class.

>TRBV29-1|TRBJ1-2|NA
CSVETSVIHYTF
>TRBV7-8|TRBJ2-1|NA
CASSLRAGPSNEQFF
>TRBV30|TRBJ2-3|NA
CAWGQNSPDTQYF
>TRBV7-6|TRBJ2-5|NA
CASSPGQVQGTQYF
>TRBV11-3|TRBJ1-3|once
CASSLETGVSSGNTIYF
>TRBV4-1|TRBJ1-2|NA
CASSRLQGARGYTF
>TRBV6-2/TRBV6-3|TRBJ1-2|few
CASSPGNYGYTF
>TRBV19|TRBJ1-1|NA
CASSPGTTARFEAFF
>TRBV27|TRBJ1-2|few
CASSLSGGYGYTF
>TRBV2|TRBJ2-1|NA
CASSGSQRGWGEQFF
>TRBV19|TRBJ1-6|NA
CASSISSAGALKSPLHF
>TRBV19|TRBJ1-3|NA
CASSSGKNTIYF